A few counts support the clone carrying this T cell receptor beta chain. The CDR3 length is 11 residues. The V end was cut by 4 bases, the J end by 8 bases, with 8 bases between. Germline CDR1 MDHEN, CDR2 SYDVKM. This sample was taken from a study of blood T cell repertoires in COVID-19. Study background: The study drew acute and convalescent COVID-19 samples from the United States, Italy and Spain.

Patients from Seattle were sampled longitudinally, starting during active infection. In the original workflow: Quantification of nucleated cells was approximated via reference gene primer amplification. TCRdb's table, derived via immunoSEQ multiplex PCR, lists solely in-frame clones and lacks some. That table supplies the V and J calls and clone size; D and trimming were determined from the DNA. The sample gives around 140,000 clones, around 83% of which show up once; approximately 8.9% is in the top ten. The source material was peripheral blood. V and J are TRBV28 and TRBJ1-2, with D hard to call. This sequence originates from a young man with COVID-19, enrolled during active disease. The CDR3: CASSSRVGYTF. CDR3 coding DNA: TGTGCCAGCAGTTCGAGGGTGGGCTACACCTTC.